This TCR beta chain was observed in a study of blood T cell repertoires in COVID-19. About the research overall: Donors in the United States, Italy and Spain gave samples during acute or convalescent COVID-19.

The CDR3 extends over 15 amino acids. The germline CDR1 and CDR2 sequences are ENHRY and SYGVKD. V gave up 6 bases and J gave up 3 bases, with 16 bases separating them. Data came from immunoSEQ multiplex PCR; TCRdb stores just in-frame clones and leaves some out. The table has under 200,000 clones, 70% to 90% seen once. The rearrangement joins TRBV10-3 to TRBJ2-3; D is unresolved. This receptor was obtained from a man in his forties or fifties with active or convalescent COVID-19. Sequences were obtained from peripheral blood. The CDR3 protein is CAISDSPHTTDTQYF. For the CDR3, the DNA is TGTGCCATCAGCGACTCCCCCCATACAACAGATACGCAGTATTTT.